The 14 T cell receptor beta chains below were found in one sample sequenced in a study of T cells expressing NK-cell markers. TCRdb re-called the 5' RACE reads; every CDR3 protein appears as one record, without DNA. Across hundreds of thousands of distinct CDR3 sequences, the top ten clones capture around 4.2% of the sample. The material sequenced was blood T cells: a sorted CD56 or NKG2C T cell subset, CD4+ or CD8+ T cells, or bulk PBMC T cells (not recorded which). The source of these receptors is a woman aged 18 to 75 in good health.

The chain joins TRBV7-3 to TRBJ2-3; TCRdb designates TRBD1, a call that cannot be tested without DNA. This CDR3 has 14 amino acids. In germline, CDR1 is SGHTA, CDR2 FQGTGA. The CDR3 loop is CASSPLSSTDTQYF.

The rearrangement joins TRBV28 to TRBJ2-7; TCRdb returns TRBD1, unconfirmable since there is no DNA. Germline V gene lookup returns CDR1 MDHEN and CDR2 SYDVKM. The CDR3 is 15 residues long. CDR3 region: CASSFHGTGAYEQYF.

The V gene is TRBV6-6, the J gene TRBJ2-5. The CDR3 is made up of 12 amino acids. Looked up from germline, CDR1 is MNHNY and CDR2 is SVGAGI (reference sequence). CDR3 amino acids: CASSYNTETQYF.

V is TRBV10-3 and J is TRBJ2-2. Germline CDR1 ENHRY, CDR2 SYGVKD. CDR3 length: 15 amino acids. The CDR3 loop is CAISEVEGTTGELFF.

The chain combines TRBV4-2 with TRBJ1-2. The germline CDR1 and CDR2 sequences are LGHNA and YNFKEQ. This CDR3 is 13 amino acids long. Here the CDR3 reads CASSQDTRSGYTF.

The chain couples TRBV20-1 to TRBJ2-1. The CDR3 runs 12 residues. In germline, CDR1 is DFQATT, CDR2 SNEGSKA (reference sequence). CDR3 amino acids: CSAASSYNEQFF.

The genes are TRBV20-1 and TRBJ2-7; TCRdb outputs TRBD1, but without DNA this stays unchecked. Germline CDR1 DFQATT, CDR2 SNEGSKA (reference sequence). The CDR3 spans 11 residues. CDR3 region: CSGQGHYEQYF.

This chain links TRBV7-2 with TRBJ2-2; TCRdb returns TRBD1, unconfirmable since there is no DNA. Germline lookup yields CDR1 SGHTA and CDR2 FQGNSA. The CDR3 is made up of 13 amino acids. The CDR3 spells CASSRGDTGELFF.

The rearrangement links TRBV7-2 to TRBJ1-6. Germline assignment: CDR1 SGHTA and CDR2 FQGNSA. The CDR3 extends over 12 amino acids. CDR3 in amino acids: CASSFLNSPLHF.

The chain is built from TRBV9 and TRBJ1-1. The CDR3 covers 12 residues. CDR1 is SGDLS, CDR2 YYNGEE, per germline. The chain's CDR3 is CASSAVNTEAFF.

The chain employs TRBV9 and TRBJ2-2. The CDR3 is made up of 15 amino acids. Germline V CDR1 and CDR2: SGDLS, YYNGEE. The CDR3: CASSPRSLNTGELFF. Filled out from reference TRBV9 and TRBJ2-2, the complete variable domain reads DSGVTQTPKHLITATGQRVTLRCSPRSGDLSVYWYQQSLDQGLQFLIQYYNGEERAKGNILERFSAQQFPDLHSELNLSSLELGDSALYFCASSPRSLNTGELFFGEGSRLTVL.

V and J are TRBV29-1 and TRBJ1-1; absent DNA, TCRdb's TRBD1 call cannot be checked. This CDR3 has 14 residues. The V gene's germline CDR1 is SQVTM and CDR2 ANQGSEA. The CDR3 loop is CSVPTDRVYAEAFF. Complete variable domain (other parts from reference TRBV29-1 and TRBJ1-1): SAVISQKPSRDICQRGTSLTIQCQVDSQVTMMFWYRQQPGQSLTLIATANQGSEATYESGFVIDKFPISRPNLTFSTLTVSNMSPEDSSIYLCSVPTDRVYAEAFFGQGTRLTVV.

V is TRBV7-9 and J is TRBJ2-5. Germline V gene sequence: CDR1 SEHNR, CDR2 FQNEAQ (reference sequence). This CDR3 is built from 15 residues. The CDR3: CASSLEQPIQETQYF.

The CDR3 spells CASSLGPDQETQYF. The chain combines TRBV12-3 or TRBV12-4 with TRBJ2-5. This CDR3 has 14 residues.